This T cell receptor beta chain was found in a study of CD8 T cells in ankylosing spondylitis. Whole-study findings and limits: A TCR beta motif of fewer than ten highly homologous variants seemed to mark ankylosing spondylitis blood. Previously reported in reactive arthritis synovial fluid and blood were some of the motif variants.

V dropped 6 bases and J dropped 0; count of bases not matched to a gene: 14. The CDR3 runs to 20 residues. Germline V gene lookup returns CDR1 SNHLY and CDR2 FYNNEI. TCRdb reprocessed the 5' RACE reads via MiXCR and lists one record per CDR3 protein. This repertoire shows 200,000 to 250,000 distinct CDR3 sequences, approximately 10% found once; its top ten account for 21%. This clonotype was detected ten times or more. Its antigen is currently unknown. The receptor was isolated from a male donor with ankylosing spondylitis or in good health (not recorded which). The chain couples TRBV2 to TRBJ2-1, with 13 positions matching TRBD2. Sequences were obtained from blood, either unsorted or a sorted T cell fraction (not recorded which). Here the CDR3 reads CASRPGLAGPSTGSYNEQFF. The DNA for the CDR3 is TGTGCCAGCAGACCGGGACTAGCGGGGCCCTCCACGGGCTCCTACAATGAGCAGTTCTTC. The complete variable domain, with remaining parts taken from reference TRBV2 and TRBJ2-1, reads EPEVTQTPSHQVTQMGQEVILRCVPISNHLYFYWYRQILGQKVEFLVSFYNNEISEKSEIFDDQFSVERPDGSNFTLKIRSTKLEDSAMYFCASRPGLAGPSTGSYNEQFFGPGTRLTVL.